These T cell receptor beta chains were read from a single sample in a study of spatial heterogeneity in lung cancer. Each CDR3 protein is one row after TCRdb ran MiXCR on the 5' RACE reads. The sample contains 95,000 to 130,000 distinct CDR3 sequences, less than 15% of which appear only once. The sample in question was PBMCs, obtained at follow-up. These receptors were obtained from a male donor with early-stage non-small cell lung cancer. Each CDR3 is given with its conserved first and last residue. A D gene is named only where the DNA matches it firmly. Not all rows give a size; the values are once, few, many and, for expanded clones, a class.

length	D	V	size	J	CDR3	DNA
13	TRBD1	TRBV7-6	-	TRBJ1-1	CASSFGGQKEAFF	TGTGCCAGCAGCTTTGGGGGACAGAAGGAAGCTTTCTTT
13	TRBD1	TRBV29-1	-	TRBJ2-7	CSGPGQGSYEQYF	TGCAGCGGCCCGGGACAGGGGTCCTACGAGCAGTACTTC
17	-	TRBV19	-	TRBJ1-5	CASSIDGGQGRNQPQHF	TGTGCCAGTAGTATTGACGGGGGGCAGGGCCGCAATCAGCCCCAGCATTTT
15	TRBD1	TRBV10-3	-	TRBJ1-3	CAISGWTGDGNTIYF	TGTGCCATCAGTGGGTGGACAGGGGACGGAAACACCATATATTTT
12	-	TRBV7-9	many	TRBJ2-2	CASSFYRRELFF	TGTGCCAGCAGCTTTTACCGTCGGGAGCTGTTTTTT
13	-	TRBV10-3	many	TRBJ2-2	CAISESSVGELFF	TGTGCCATCAGTGAGTCGAGTGTCGGGGAGCTGTTTTTT
20	TRBD1	TRBV7-8	-	TRBJ1-5	CASSLFIRDRPRYSNQPQHF	TGTGCCAGCAGCTTATTTATTCGGGACAGACCACGGTATAGCAATCAGCCCCAGCATTTT
19	-	TRBV4-2	many	TRBJ2-3	CASSQDRGTAGGRADTQYF	TGTGCCAGCAGCCAAGATCGTGGGACCGCCGGGGGGCGGGCAGATACGCAGTATTTT
12	-	TRBV5-1	many	TRBJ1-2	CASSLDSYGYTF	TGCGCCAGCAGCTTGGATAGCTATGGCTACACCTTC
17	-	TRBV6-5	few	TRBJ1-6	CASSPRPDLLLNSPLHF	TGTGCCAGCAGTCCCCGCCCCGACCTCTTGCTAAATTCACCCCTCCACTTT
15	-	TRBV3-1	-	TRBJ1-2	CASSQNRATNYGYTF	TGTGCCAGCAGCCAAAACAGGGCGACTAACTATGGCTACACCTTC
14	TRBD1	TRBV3-1	-	TRBJ1-5	CASSRDSGNQPQHF	TGTGCCAGCAGTCGGGACAGTGGCAATCAGCCCCAGCATTTT
21	TRBD2	TRBV7-2	few	TRBJ2-5	CASSLIPLAALAGVSQETQYF	TGTGCCAGCAGCTTAATCCCCCTCGCGGCTCTAGCGGGGGTTTCCCAAGAGACCCAGTACTTC
16	-	TRBV12-3/TRBV12-4	many	TRBJ2-6	CASSLSGGRGANVLTF	TGTGCCAGCAGTTTATCGGGGGGCCGTGGGGCCAACGTCCTGACTTTC
11	-	TRBV10-1	-	TRBJ2-7	CATRQLNEQYF	TGCGCCACGAGACAGCTAAACGAGCAGTACTTC
13	-	TRBV11-2	many	TRBJ1-5	CASSSGPNQPQHF	TGTGCCAGCAGCTCCGGACCGAATCAGCCCCAGCATTTT
13	TRBD2	TRBV7-2	few	TRBJ2-1	CASSPGGGNEQFF	TGTGCCAGCAGCCCGGGCGGGGGCAATGAGCAGTTCTTC
11	-	TRBV7-2	-	TRBJ2-5	CASRIGETQYF	TGTGCCAGCAGAATTGGCGAGACCCAGTACTTC
14	TRBD1	TRBV29-1	many	TRBJ1-5	CSVGAGTGNQPQHF	TGCAGCGTCGGAGCCGGGACAGGCAATCAGCCCCAGCATTTT
17	TRBD1	TRBV7-3	-	TRBJ2-6	CASSLRQGLSGANVLTF	TGTGCCAGCAGCTTAAGACAGGGCCTCTCTGGGGCCAACGTCCTGACTTTC
15	TRBD1	TRBV12-3/TRBV12-4	-	TRBJ2-7	CASSPQGERAYEQYF	TGTGCCAGCAGTCCACAGGGGGAAAGGGCCTACGAGCAGTACTTC
15	TRBD1	TRBV11-2	-	TRBJ1-1	CASSLGDRGHTEAFF	TGTGCCAGCAGCTTAGGAGACAGGGGGCACACTGAAGCTTTCTTT
13	TRBD1	TRBV12-3/TRBV12-4	-	TRBJ2-7	CASSPDRGDEQYF	TGTGCCAGCAGTCCGGACAGGGGCGACGAGCAGTACTTC
17	-	TRBV28	few	TRBJ1-5	CASSLAPPFNSNQPQHF	TGTGCCAGCAGTCTCGCCCCCCCTTTCAATAGCAATCAGCCCCAGCATTTT
13	-	TRBV29-1	many	TRBJ1-1	CSVVRKSNTEAFF	TGCAGCGTTGTAAGAAAATCGAACACTGAAGCTTTCTTT
18	-	TRBV4-1	few	TRBJ2-4	CASSQGSQGRLAKNIQYF	TGCGCCAGCAGCCAGGGCTCGCAGGGGCGTCTAGCCAAAAACATTCAGTACTTC
14	-	TRBV4-2	many	TRBJ2-1	CASSQEEGPYEQFF	TGTGCCAGCAGCCAAGAGGAGGGCCCTTATGAGCAGTTCTTC
14	TRBD1	TRBV6-1	many	TRBJ2-7	CASSADRVSYEQYF	TGTGCCAGCAGTGCTGACAGGGTTTCCTACGAGCAGTACTTC
11	-	TRBV7-2	-	TRBJ1-2	CASSRQVDYTF	TGTGCCAGCAGCCGACAGGTCGACTACACCTTC
15	-	TRBV28	many	TRBJ2-7	CASSSSDRYTYEQYF	TGTGCCAGCAGCTCGAGTGACAGGTATACCTACGAGCAGTACTTC
14	TRBD1	TRBV20-1	many	TRBJ1-5	CSARWTGGNQPQHF	TGCAGTGCTAGGTGGACAGGGGGAAATCAGCCCCAGCATTTT
16	TRBD1	TRBV7-2	-	TRBJ1-6	CASSSPGQGNNSPLHF	TGTGCCAGCAGCTCCCCGGGACAGGGTAACAATTCACCCCTCCACTTT
15	-	TRBV18	many	TRBJ2-6	CASSPRDSGANVLTF	TGTGCCAGCTCACCTCGGGACTCTGGGGCCAACGTCCTGACTTTC
14	-	TRBV5-1	-	TRBJ1-2	CASSLAYSNYGYTF	TGCGCCAGCAGCTTGGCCTACAGCAACTATGGCTACACCTTC
13	-	TRBV10-2	many	TRBJ1-5	CASSYRDRQPQHF	TGCGCCAGCAGCTACAGGGATCGCCAGCCCCAGCATTTT
13	-	TRBV28	many	TRBJ1-2	CASRRTQDRGYTF	TGTGCCAGCAGACGGACGCAGGATAGGGGCTACACCTTC
15	TRBD1	TRBV7-9	many	TRBJ1-4	CASSLAGTGGEKLFF	TGTGCCAGCAGCCTGGCCGGGACAGGGGGTGAAAAACTGTTTTTT
13	-	TRBV28	many	TRBJ1-2	CASSSGTNYGYTF	TGTGCCAGCAGTTCCGGGACCAACTATGGCTACACCTTC
13	TRBD2	TRBV11-2	many	TRBJ2-4	CASSFRGGDIQYF	TGTGCCAGCAGCTTCCGGGGGGGAGACATTCAGTACTTC
17	TRBD2	TRBV5-1	-	TRBJ2-7	CASSLELAGGTPYEQYF	TGCGCCAGCAGCTTGGAACTAGCGGGGGGTACCCCCTACGAGCAGTACTTC
11	-	TRBV7-2	many	TRBJ2-5	CASSPIETQYF	TGTGCCAGCAGCCCTATAGAGACCCAGTACTTC
15	-	TRBV28	-	TRBJ1-1	CASQSLGSRGSEAFF	TGTGCCAGCCAAAGTTTGGGGTCCCGGGGGTCTGAAGCTTTCTTT
15	-	TRBV2	-	TRBJ2-5	CASTKLASLQETQYF	TGTGCCAGCACGAAACTAGCCTCTCTCCAAGAGACCCAGTACTTC
13	-	TRBV5-1	many	TRBJ2-3	CASSPGASDTQYF	TGCGCCAGCAGCCCAGGAGCGAGTGATACGCAGTATTTT
14	-	TRBV20-1	many	TRBJ2-7	CSARREPPGYEQYF	TGCAGTGCTCGCCGGGAGCCACCGGGGTACGAGCAGTACTTC
14	-	TRBV6-5	many	TRBJ1-2	CASRLNRDIYGYTF	TGTGCCAGCAGACTGAACCGGGACATCTATGGCTACACCTTC
13	TRBD1	TRBV2	many	TRBJ2-4	CARRQGTKNIQYF	TGTGCCAGACGACAGGGGACTAAAAACATTCAGTACTTC
15	TRBD1	TRBV9	few	TRBJ1-1	CASSVAGTGPVGAFF	TGTGCCAGCAGCGTCGCCGGGACAGGGCCGGTCGGAGCTTTCTTT
14	-	TRBV4-2	many	TRBJ1-4	CASSRQVDNEKLFF	TGTGCCAGCAGCCGACAGGTTGATAATGAAAAACTGTTTTTT
15	TRBD1	TRBV20-1	-	TRBJ2-7	CSAFERGPTPYEQYF	TGCAGTGCCTTTGAGAGGGGGCCGACGCCTTACGAGCAGTACTTC
13	-	TRBV10-3	many	TRBJ1-6	CAITQLLNSPLHF	TGTGCCATCACACAGCTTCTAAATTCACCCCTCCACTTT
13	-	TRBV28	few	TRBJ2-3	CASSQGTSYTQYF	TGTGCCAGCAGCCAAGGTACTTCATATACGCAGTATTTT
15	TRBD2	TRBV7-3	few	TRBJ2-3	CASSTSGGRTDTQYF	TGTGCCAGCAGCACTAGCGGGGGACGCACAGATACGCAGTATTTT
12	-	TRBV10-2	many	TRBJ2-3	CASSAGRDTQYF	TGCGCCAGCAGTGCCGGAAGGGATACGCAGTATTTT
16	-	TRBV7-8	many	TRBJ1-6	CASSLVMGRSSSPLHF	TGTGCCAGCAGCTTAGTTATGGGGCGAAGTAGTTCACCCCTCCACTTT
15	TRBD1	TRBV7-7	-	TRBJ2-1	CASSPGQGAGDEQFF	TGTGCTAGCAGCCCCGGACAGGGGGCTGGGGATGAGCAGTTCTTC
19	TRBD1	TRBV4-1	few	TRBJ2-6	CASSQGPGQGFSGANVLTF	TGCGCCAGCAGCCAGGGGCCCGGACAGGGATTCTCTGGGGCCAACGTCCTGACTTTC
15	-	TRBV7-2	-	TRBJ1-3	CASSLTRGAGNTIYF	TGTGCCAGCAGCTTAACTAGGGGTGCTGGAAACACCATATATTTT
15	-	TRBV9	-	TRBJ2-1	CASSVVGASYNEQFF	TGTGCCAGCAGCGTAGTGGGAGCGTCCTACAATGAGCAGTTCTTC
12	TRBD1	TRBV10-3	-	TRBJ1-2	CAISGQGYGYTF	TGTGCCATCAGTGGACAGGGCTATGGCTACACCTTC